Below are 2 T cell receptor beta chains sequenced from a single sample in a study of a mutant IDH1 vaccine in newly diagnosed glioma. The repertoire was sequenced with immunoSEQ multiplex PCR; TCRdb's copy has only in-frame clones and lacks some. The sample has tens of thousands of clones, about 80% seen once; the top ten hold 8% to 8.5%. Documented time point: week 11, during vaccination. Alongside topical imiquimod, each dose of vaccine comprised 300 ug of mutant IDH1 20-mer peptide. Their recognized antigens are unknown. This specimen consisted of PBMCs, obtained from a glioma patient whose treatment included an IDH1 peptide vaccine. The origin of the receptors is a man between 35 and 55 years old with glioma.

The chain recombines TRBV7-9 with TRBJ1-2; no clear D gene. This CDR3 comprises 14 residues. The ends were cut back, 3 bases at V and 6 bases at J, with 14 bases in the middle. CDR1 and CDR2 from the germline V gene are SEHNR and FQNEAQ (reference sequence). This CDR3 is CASSLSLRRDGYTF. CDR3 DNA: TGTGCCAGCAGCTTGTCTCTACGGCGCGATGGCTACACCTTC.

J is TRBJ1-6 and V is TRBV29-1; D remains ambiguous. This CDR3 spans 13 amino acids. Trimming cost V 4 bases and J 7 bases, with 11 bases left between them. Germline CDR1 SQVTM, CDR2 ANQGSEA. CDR3 amino acids: CSVGDGRNSPLHF. The CDR3 DNA reads TGCAGCGTTGGTGACGGGAGGAATTCACCCCTCCACTTT.